This TCR beta chain was sequenced during a study of breast tumors, draining lymph nodes, adjacent tissues. General study results and limits: The lymph node origin of tumor T cells was framed as consistent with a hypothesis, not demonstrated. Data fit most tumor T cells coming from lymph node, expanding in tumor. Tumor repertoires ranked between lymph nodes and nontumor tissue in diversity, with V and J gene preferences. Luminal-like breast cancer showed significantly greater tumor-nontumor repertoire similarity than basal-like breast cancer did.

There are many counts of this clonotype. What it binds is unknown. Breast cancer patients provided tissue from their axillary draining lymph nodes. TCRdb itself ran the multiplex PCR reads through MiXCR, one entry per CDR3 protein. This table holds about 140,000 distinct CDR3 sequences, approximately 32% found once. CDR3 length equals 15 residues. The germline V gene has CDR1 SGHAT and CDR2 FQNNGV. V dropped 1 base and J dropped 7; count of bases not matched to a gene: 7. Sequencing was carried out using axillary lymph node tissue. This receptor was obtained from a female donor with breast cancer. Some clones in this sample may be carry-over from other donors' samples. The rearrangement links TRBV11-2 to TRBJ2-1; 7 bases are a match to TRBD2. The CDR3 here is CASSLGLAEENEQFF. The CDR3 bases are TGTGCCAGCAGCTTAGGGCTAGCGGAGGAAAATGAGCAGTTCTTC.